The sequence of this TCR beta chain was determined in a study of follicular helper T cells after annual influenza vaccination. Overall study findings and caveats: Most later recoveries of Day 7 ICOS+CD38+ clones were ICOS-CD38- cTfh.

Time point described: 2015-2016 season, 7 days after influenza vaccination. Before and after seasonal inactivated influenza vaccination, adults gave blood for sorting CD4 subsets for sequencing. Subjects lived in the community and lacked influenza vaccine within the prior 6 months. Vaccine contraindications, substance abuse, HIV/AIDS, active malignancy and active illness excluded donors. This table comes from immunoSEQ multiplex PCR, and its TCRdb copy is limited to in-frame clones, with some not included. The sample lists fewer than 4,500 clones, roughly 86% occurring once. CDR3 length equals 15 residues. Germline values: CDR1 MNHNS, CDR2 SASEGT. V dropped 6 bases and J dropped 0 bases, with 9 bases sitting between them. This clone was recorded only once. What it binds is unknown.

This receptor was obtained from an adult who received the influenza vaccine. This chain links TRBV6-1 with TRBJ2-6; D is uncertain. Sequencing was performed on CXCR5+ CD38- circulating T follicular helper cells from blood, taken 7 days after influenza vaccination. Subset reported: circulating Tfh, non-naive CD4+CXCR5+PD-1+ (ICOS+CD38+ or ICOS-CD38-). The CDR3 protein is CASRAIGSGANVLTF. The CDR3 coding sequence is TGTGCCAGCAGAGCGATCGGCTCTGGGGCCAACGTCCTGACTTTC.